One sample yielded the 8 T cell receptor beta chains listed below, sequenced in a study of cytomegalovirus exposure and HLA in healthy donors. The PCR was carried out with 60 Vbeta primers and 13 Jbeta primers. Sequencing was performed with immunoSEQ multiplex PCR; in TCRdb, only in-frame clones are kept and a portion is missing. The table shows hundreds of thousands of clones, with 78% occurring only once. Input material: PBMCs. These receptors came from a boy aged 5 to 17 in good health and CMV-seronegative.

V is TRBV11-2 and J is TRBJ2-3; TRBD2 matches at 15 bases. J was trimmed by 5 bases and V by 4 bases; bases with no gene match: 7. CDR3 length: 17 residues. Germline CDR1 reads SGHAT; CDR2 reads FQNNGV. This CDR3 reads CASSSWTSGRVEDTQYF. The CDR3 coding sequence is TGTGCCAGCAGCTCGTGGACTAGCGGGAGGGTTGAAGATACGCAGTATTTT. The whole variable domain, filled in from reference TRBV11-2 and TRBJ2-3, reads EAGVAQSPRYKIIEKRQSVAFWCNPISGHATLYWYQQILGQGPKLLIQFQNNGVVDDSQLPKDRFSAERLKGVDSTLKIQPAKLEDSAVYLCASSSWTSGRVEDTQYFGPGTRLTVL.

The V gene is TRBV7-8, the J gene TRBJ2-7, with D possibly matching TRBD2 (5 bases). The CDR3 covers 15 residues. The germline gives CDR1 SGHVS, CDR2 FQNEAQ. Trimming removed 5 bases from V and 0 bases from J, with 14 bases in between. CDR3 protein: CASSPPGWGSYEQYF. The CDR3 DNA is TGTGCCAGCAGCCCACCGGGATGGGGCTCCTACGAGCAGTACTTC.

The gene calls are TRBV13 and TRBJ2-2, with 7 bases identical to TRBD2. With V trimmed by 5 bases and J by 7 bases, 10 bases remained unmatched. The CDR3 sequence is 15 residues long. CDR1 is PRHDT, CDR2 FYEKMQ, per germline (reference sequence). The CDR3 DNA follows: TGTGCCAGCAGCCTCGCGAGCGGGACTCACGGGGAGCTGTTTTTT. This sequence encodes CASSLASGTHGELFF.

This clone was observed a handful of times. Here the CDR3 reads CASQWGEAKNIQYF. Written as DNA, the CDR3 is TGTGCCAGCCAGTGGGGGGAAGCCAAAAACATTCAGTACTTC. V gene TRBV2 combines with J gene TRBJ2-4; D is perhaps TRBD2 (6 bases). V lost 8 bases and J 0 bases, leaving 11 bases between the germline ends. CDR1 is SNHLY and CDR2 is FYNNEI in the germline V gene. This CDR3 has 14 residues.

V is TRBV10-1 and J is TRBJ1-4; a weak D match, TRBD1 (5 bases). CDR1 and CDR2 from the germline V gene are WNHNN and SYGVQD (reference sequence). This CDR3 is 15 amino acids long. With 0 bases removed from V and 8 bases from J, the gap between germline ends came to 13 bases. DNA of the CDR3: TGCGCCAGCAGTGAGTCGTCGACAGTCGGGGAAAAACTGTTTTTT. It translates to CASSESSTVGEKLFF.

The chain couples TRBV7-9 to TRBJ1-2, with 8 bases fitting TRBD1. Germline CDR1 reads SEHNR; CDR2 reads FQNEAQ (reference sequence). The CDR3 is 16 residues long. Trimming cost V 4 bases and J 2 bases; bases outside gene matches: 9. CDR3 coding DNA: TGTGCCAGCAGCTCCCCAGGGGGCGATGGGAACTATGGCTACACCTTC. Translated, it gives CASSSPGGDGNYGYTF.

The rearrangement joins TRBV5-1 to TRBJ1-3, with 8 bases fitting TRBD1. This CDR3 region has 15 residues. V was pared by 2 bases and J by 2 bases, with 3 bases of the junction left unmatched. Germline CDR1 is SGHRS and CDR2 is YFSETQ. CDR3 loop: CASSLRQGTGNTIYF. DNA for the CDR3: TGCGCCAGCAGCTTACGACAGGGGACTGGAAACACCATATATTTT.

The V and J genes are TRBV7-9 and TRBJ2-7, with 7 bases that match TRBD1. In germline, CDR1 is SEHNR, CDR2 FQNEAQ (reference sequence). Germline trimming cut 3 bases from V and 2 bases from J; bases unmatched to any gene: 7. This CDR3 is 15 amino acids long. CDR3 nucleotide sequence: TGTGCCAGCAGCTTTCCGGGACAGTCCACCTACGAGCAGTACTTC. This encodes CASSFPGQSTYEQYF.